Described below is a single T cell receptor (beta chain) sequence and its context. As yet, its antigen is unknown. The PCR used 60 Vbeta and 13 Jbeta primers. Measured with immunoSEQ multiplex PCR; TCRdb has only the in-frame clones, and not every one. The sample holds about 200,000 clones, under 90% seen once. The data are from a study of cytomegalovirus exposure and HLA in healthy donors. Overall study: Of roughly 400 genotyped donors, 81% grouped in the Caucasian-associated ancestry cluster. The study's findings and limits: Relative to equally common others, HLA-associated TCR beta chains showed greater clonal expansion in a later analysis. Across donors, sequencing depth was assumed by presence/absence analyses to be roughly uniform. Researchers catalogued around 150 TCR beta chains as cytomegalovirus-associated.

V was cut by 4 bases and J by 11 bases, with 11 bases left in between. CDR3 length equals 11 residues. Germline CDR1 SEHNR, CDR2 FQNEAQ (reference sequence). Sequenced sample: PBMCs. The receptor's source is a boy between 2 and 15 years old in good health and CMV-seronegative. This chain connects TRBV7-9 to TRBJ2-5; perhaps TRBD2 as D (7 bases). CDR3 DNA: TGTGCCAGCAGCTGGGGGGGGCAGCAGTACTTC. Translating gives CASSWGGQQYF.